The rows below give T cell receptor beta chains drawn from one sample of a study of T cells after yellow fever vaccination. TCRdb reanalysed the 5' RACE reads using MiXCR and keeps one entry per CDR3 protein. In the table there are over 110,000 distinct CDR3 sequences, around 7.7% of which are singletons. Sequenced here: CD4+ T cells sorted from PBMCs, sampled 5 days after the yellow fever booster vaccination. The receptors here all came from a man younger than 40 who received the YFV17D yellow fever vaccine. Both conserved end residues are part of each CDR3. A D gene is named only where the DNA matches it firmly. Clone size is stated in some rows and not others, as once, few, many or a class when expanded.

v_gene	len	d_gene	j_gene	abundance	CDR3nt	CDR3aa
TRBV9	15	TRBD2	TRBJ2-5	many	TGTGCCAGCAGCATGGGCAGCGGGAGAGTAGAGACCCAGTACTTC	CASSMGSGRVETQYF
TRBV30	12	TRBD1	TRBJ2-7	.	TGTGCTGGCGACAGGGACTCCTACGAGCAGTACTTC	CAGDRDSYEQYF
TRBV29-1	11	.	TRBJ1-1	many	TGCAGCGTTGGAGCGGGCACTGAAGCTTTCTTT	CSVGAGTEAFF
TRBV5-6	16	.	TRBJ2-3	many	TGTGCCAGCAGCTTGAGAGCGACGGACCCCACAGATACGCAGTATTTT	CASSLRATDPTDTQYF
TRBV4-3	14	.	TRBJ1-1	few	TGCGCCAGCAGCCACAAGGTCCGGGACACTGAAGCTTTCTTT	CASSHKVRDTEAFF
TRBV20-1	16	.	TRBJ2-1	.	TGCAGTGCTCCCCGCGGGGGGGTAACAGGGGGGAATGAGCAGTTCTTC	CSAPRGGVTGGNEQFF
TRBV19	16	.	TRBJ1-1	.	TGTGCCAGTAAGAAGTCCCTAGAAGGGGCTTTTGCTGAAGCTTTCTTT	CASKKSLEGAFAEAFF
TRBV30	12	.	TRBJ1-6	few	TGTGCCTGGAGGGGGTATAATTCACCCCTCCACTTT	CAWRGYNSPLHF
TRBV14	13	.	TRBJ2-7	few	TGTGCCAGCAGCCTTTCGGTCTCGTACGAGCAGTACTTC	CASSLSVSYEQYF
TRBV20-1	10	.	TRBJ2-5	many	TGCAGTGCTAGTCTAGAGACCCAGTACTTC	CSASLETQYF
TRBV5-4	14	.	TRBJ2-5	few	TGTGCCAGCAGCCCACCAAGGGGCGGAGAGACCCAGTACTTC	CASSPPRGGETQYF
TRBV25-1	15	.	TRBJ2-5	many	TGTGCCAGCAGTGATACGATGAGGTACCAAGAGACCCAGTACTTC	CASSDTMRYQETQYF
TRBV7-3	14	.	TRBJ1-6	.	TGTGCCAGCAGCTTAAACCGGGTCGGGTCACCCCTCCACTTT	CASSLNRVGSPLHF
TRBV24-1	17	TRBD2	TRBJ2-1	medium-sized	TGTGCCACCAGTGGAATTAGCGGGAGGGCCAGCTACAATGAGCAGTTCTTC	CATSGISGRASYNEQFF
TRBV20-1	14	.	TRBJ2-5	many	TGCAGTGCTACTCCGGGACACCGACAAGAGACCCAGTACTTC	CSATPGHRQETQYF
TRBV13	18	TRBD2	TRBJ2-5	few	TGTGCCAGCAGTTTAGGACTAGCGGGAGAGGGGCGGAAAGAGACCCAGTACTTC	CASSLGLAGEGRKETQYF
TRBV6-5	15	TRBD1	TRBJ2-7	many	TGTGCCAGCAGTTACGCAGGGACAGGGCGCTACGAGCAGTACTTC	CASSYAGTGRYEQYF
TRBV5-1	15	.	TRBJ2-2	many	TGCGCCAGCAGCCCGAGATCAGGGAACACCGGGGAGCTGTTTTTT	CASSPRSGNTGELFF
TRBV9	14	TRBD2	TRBJ2-1	many	TGTGCCAGCAGCCTCCGGGACTACCTAGGGGAGCAGTTCTTC	CASSLRDYLGEQFF
TRBV6-2/TRBV6-3	16	TRBD1	TRBJ2-2	few	TGTGCCAGCAGTTTCGGACAGGGCCGGAACACCGGGGAGCTGTTTTTT	CASSFGQGRNTGELFF
TRBV20-1	12	.	TRBJ2-1	many	TGCAGTGCTAGACCAGGGATGGTCGAGCAGTTCTTC	CSARPGMVEQFF
TRBV5-6	11	.	TRBJ2-7	many	TGTGCCAGCAGGAAGGACGACGAGCAGTACTTC	CASRKDDEQYF
TRBV19	12	.	TRBJ1-1	many	TGTGCCAGTAGTCGACGACAGTCAGAAGCTTTCTTT	CASSRRQSEAFF
TRBV3-1	15	TRBD1	TRBJ2-3	many	TGTGCCAGCAGCTTGCGGACAGGGTTCACAGATACGCAGTATTTT	CASSLRTGFTDTQYF
TRBV4-3	16	.	TRBJ2-6	.	TGCGCCAGCAGCCACAGCTTAGGCTCTGGGGCCAACGCCCTGACTTTC	CASSHSLGSGANALTF
TRBV5-1	14	.	TRBJ2-1	many	TGCGCCAGCAGCTTGGGGGGGCCCTACAATGAGCAGTTCTTC	CASSLGGPYNEQFF
TRBV7-3	14	.	TRBJ2-7	.	TGTGCCGGCAGCCCCGGGGGCCTAGTCGGCGAGCAGTACTTC	CAGSPGGLVGEQYF
TRBV29-1	12	.	TRBJ2-7	many	TGCAGCGTTGGGGACAAGGGCTACGAGCAGTACTTC	CSVGDKGYEQYF
TRBV4-3	16	.	TRBJ2-2	many	TGCGCCAGCAGCCAAGAGGTCGGACGGAACACCGGGGAGCTGTTTTTT	CASSQEVGRNTGELFF
TRBV2	10	.	TRBJ1-1	many	TGTGCCACCAGTCATCCTGGAGCTTTCTTT	CATSHPGAFF
TRBV6-7	15	.	TRBJ2-6	.	TGTGCCAGCCCCCTCCTCTTCTCTGGGGCCAACGTCCTGACTTTC	CASPLLFSGANVLTF
TRBV18	14	.	TRBJ2-3	many	TGTGCCAGCTCACTACAGGGAAGCGCAGATACGCAGTATTTT	CASSLQGSADTQYF
TRBV30	15	.	TRBJ2-6	many	TGTGCCTCCACCCAGTCTAGTTGGTGGGCCAACGTCCTGACTTTC	CASTQSSWWANVLTF
TRBV18	14	TRBD2	TRBJ2-7	many	TGTGCCAGCTCCCCGGGACTAGGATTCTACGAGCAGTACTTC	CASSPGLGFYEQYF
TRBV12-3/TRBV12-4	15	TRBD1	TRBJ1-4	many	TGTGCCAGCAGTTGGGGACAGACAACTAATGAAAAACTGTTTTTT	CASSWGQTTNEKLFF
TRBV27	13	.	TRBJ1-2	.	TGTGCCAGCACCACTAGACATGCGGGGGGCTACACCTTC	CASTTRHAGGYTF
TRBV7-7	17	.	TRBJ2-5	.	TGTGCTAGCAGCCCCCTGAGGCGGAATAACCTTCAAGAGACCCAGTACTTC	CASSPLRRNNLQETQYF
TRBV15	13	.	TRBJ2-4	many	TGTGCCACCAGCAGAGTCGGGCAACACATTCAGTACTTC	CATSRVGQHIQYF
TRBV20-1	14	.	TRBJ1-5	many	TGCAGTGCTAGAGGTACGGGAATTCATCAGCCCCAGCATTTT	CSARGTGIHQPQHF
TRBV4-3	15	TRBD2	TRBJ2-3	many	TGCGCCAGCAGCGGGAGCGGGGGCACCACAGATACGCAGTATTTT	CASSGSGGTTDTQYF
TRBV20-1	13	.	TRBJ2-7	many	TGCAGTGCCTCGCGACAGGCAACCTACGAGCAGTACTTC	CSASRQATYEQYF
TRBV7-8	15	.	TRBJ2-7	many	TGTGCCAGCAGTCAACTCCCGGGGTTCTCCTACGAGCAGTACTTC	CASSQLPGFSYEQYF
TRBV30	15	TRBD2	TRBJ2-1	few	TGTGCCTGGAGTGTATTGGGACTAGCGGGATTTGAGCAGTTCTTC	CAWSVLGLAGFEQFF
TRBV20-1	13	.	TRBJ1-1	many	TGCAGTGCTAGCCAGACCAGGGACACTGAAGCTTTCTTT	CSASQTRDTEAFF
TRBV12-3/TRBV12-4	16	.	TRBJ1-4	.	TGTGCCAGCAGTCTCTACGGGGATTCAACTAATGAAAAACTGTTTTTT	CASSLYGDSTNEKLFF
TRBV4-3	13	.	TRBJ2-1	many	TGCGCCAGCAGTTACGGGGAAGGGCGGGAGCAGTTCTTC	CASSYGEGREQFF
TRBV6-2/TRBV6-3	14	.	TRBJ2-1	many	TGTGCCAGCAGTTCCGCCCATCTACAGTGGGAGCAGTTCTTC	CASSSAHLQWEQFF
TRBV12-3/TRBV12-4	13	.	TRBJ2-5	many	TGTGCCAGCAAACTCCATGACAGGCCCGATCAGTACTTC	CASKLHDRPDQYF
TRBV18	17	.	TRBJ1-1	many	TGTGCCAGCTCACCAAAAGCAGGGCATGTTATGAACACTGAAGCTTTCTTT	CASSPKAGHVMNTEAFF
TRBV20-1	17	TRBD2	TRBJ2-3	few	TGCTGTGCTAGTACGACTGGACTAGCGGGGCCCACAGATACGCAGTATTTT	CCASTTGLAGPTDTQYF
TRBV3-1	15	.	TRBJ2-3	.	TGTGCCAGCAGCCAAGAGGTGACTAGGACAGATACGCAGTATTTT	CASSQEVTRTDTQYF
TRBV20-1	15	.	TRBJ1-5	many	TGCAGTGCAATGCCACCACAGGGACGCAATCAGCCCCAGCATTTT	CSAMPPQGRNQPQHF
TRBV29-1	13	.	TRBJ2-7	many	TGCAGCGTTGTGTGGGGTAGCTCCTACGAGCAGTACTTC	CSVVWGSSYEQYF
TRBV5-1	15	TRBD1	TRBJ2-7	many	TGCGCCAGCAGCTTACTGACAGGGTCCCCCTACGAGCAGTACTTC	CASSLLTGSPYEQYF
TRBV20-1	16	TRBD1	TRBJ2-2	.	TGCAGTGCTAGAGATCCCGGACAGGGGAACACCGGGGAGCTGTTTTTT	CSARDPGQGNTGELFF
TRBV29-1	14	TRBD1	TRBJ2-3	many	TGCAGCGTGTCGGGACAGGGAAGCACAGATACGCAGTATTTT	CSVSGQGSTDTQYF
TRBV6-5	17	TRBD2	TRBJ2-3	many	TGTGCCAGCAGTTACCCTGGACTAGCGCCGAGCACAGATACGCAGTATTTT	CASSYPGLAPSTDTQYF